This T cell receptor beta chain was sequenced for a study of T cell responses to AZD1222 COVID-19 vaccine. The wider study: Pooling of second doses given at about 4 or about 12 weeks was done.

Study-level points and caveats: Clonal diversity may have been underestimated, and the donors were mostly white British, with more females than males. AZD1222 recipients seropositive at baseline numbered only five or six. Every sample of the repertoires postdated the peak T cell response.

Note on this clone: Antigen unknown.

Clones were read by immunoSEQ multiplex PCR, and TCRdb kept only the in-frame ones, dropping some. The sample lists 150,000 to 200,000 clones, roughly 92% occurring once. The CDR3 has 16 amino acids. Germline lookup yields CDR1 KGHSH and CDR2 LQKENI. With 1 base clipped from V and 4 bases from J, the junction kept 6 bases outside the gene matches. Sequencing was performed on peripheral blood, taken on day 0 of AZD1222 vaccination. The TCR sequence derives from an adult in good health. The V call is TRBV18, the J call TRBJ1-2; 10 nucleotides align to TRBD1. The CDR3 DNA follows: TGTGCCAGCTCACCACTCCGGGACAGGGGAAGCTATGGCTACACCTTC. Encoded protein: CASSPLRDRGSYGYTF.